Below, 29 T cell receptor beta chains from the same sample are listed, as sequenced in a study of blood T cells in healthy people across ages. A second roughly 6 to 12 cycle PCR used barcoded and J-beta primers. MiXCR, run by TCRdb on the 5' RACE reads, gives a single entry per CDR3 protein. The sample yields 650,000 to 700,000 distinct CDR3 sequences, about 50% seen once. The sample comprised blood. Receptor source: a woman aged 80 or over in good health.

Many counts were recorded for this clonotype. The chain recombines TRBV20-1 with TRBJ2-1, with D possibly TRBD2 on 6 matching bases. Trimming pared 4 bases from V and 0 bases from J, leaving 7 bases between. The CDR3 consists of 13 residues. Per the germline V gene, CDR1 is DFQATT and CDR2 is SNEGSKA (reference sequence). The CDR3 nucleotides are TGCAGTGCTATGGGGGGCTCCTACAATGAGCAGTTCTTC. Translating gives CSAMGGSYNEQFF.

This clonotype came up a few times. The chain is built from TRBV5-1 and TRBJ2-3; 7 positions match TRBD1. In germline, CDR1 is SGHRS, CDR2 YFSETQ. J was trimmed by 4 bases and V by 1 base; bases with no gene match: 6. The CDR3 totals 15 residues. This CDR3 is CASSLTGTAADTQYF. Written as DNA, the CDR3 is TGCGCCAGCAGCTTGACCGGGACAGCCGCAGATACGCAGTATTTT.

This clonotype was observed at least ten times. This chain connects TRBV18 to TRBJ2-3, with a tentative D call TRBD1 (6 bases). Per the germline V gene, CDR1 is KGHSH and CDR2 is LQKENI. This CDR3 has 15 residues. V dropped 8 bases and J dropped 3 bases, with 18 bases sitting between them. The CDR3 here is CASPNPERGTDTQYF. The CDR3 DNA reads as TGTGCCAGCCCTAACCCCGAGAGGGGGACAGATACGCAGTATTTT.

V and J are TRBV11-2 and TRBJ2-4; TRBD1 matches 11 bases. CDR1 and CDR2 (germline): SGHAT, FQNNGV. This CDR3 is 16 amino acids long. J was trimmed by 6 bases and V by 0 bases; bases with no gene match: 4. The CDR3 DNA reads TGTGCCAGCAGCTTAGAGCCGGGACAGGGGGTAAACATTCAGTACTTC. Its protein is CASSLEPGQGVNIQYF.

The V gene is TRBV12-5, the J gene TRBJ2-1; maybe TRBD2 (5 bases). Per germline, CDR1 LGHNT and CDR2 FRNRAP. The V and J ends lost 0 bases and 2 bases respectively, with 11 bases between them. This CDR3 region has 16 residues. The CDR3 loop reads CASGLVLGGPYNEQFF. The CDR3 DNA is TGTGCTAGTGGTTTGGTACTTGGCGGGCCCTACAATGAGCAGTTCTTC.

Ten or more counts support this clonotype. CDR3 coding DNA: TGTGCCAGCAGCTTAGGGCAGAACAATCAGCCCCAGCATTTT. It is translated as CASSLGQNNQPQHF. The chain joins TRBV7-9 to TRBJ1-5; the D is unclear. This CDR3 is built from 14 residues. Trimming pared 1 base from V and 3 bases from J, leaving 7 bases between. Germline values: CDR1 SEHNR, CDR2 FQNEAQ (reference sequence).

V usage is TRBV7-2 and J usage is TRBJ2-1; no clear D. Germline CDR1 SGHTA, CDR2 FQGNSA. Between the trimmed V and J ends, which lost 3 bases and 0 bases, there was a span of 9 bases. The CDR3 runs to 15 residues. Here the CDR3 DNA reads TGTGCCAGCAGCTTCAGGACGTACTCCTACAATGAGCAGTTCTTC. Translation: CASSFRTYSYNEQFF.

This clonotype was seen a handful of times. The V call is TRBV6-6, the J call TRBJ1-1; D might be TRBD1 (5 bases). The CDR3 runs to 12 residues. Germline V gene sequence: CDR1 MNHNY, CDR2 SVGAGI (reference sequence). Trimming cost V 6 bases and J 11 bases, with 16 bases left between them. Here the CDR3 reads CASSRDGGTAFF. CDR3 nucleotide sequence: TGTGCCAGCAGCCGGGACGGGGGGACCGCTTTCTTT.

This clonotype was seen more than once but under ten times. The gene calls are TRBV12-3 or TRBV12-4 and TRBJ2-5; no clear D. The CDR3 has 13 amino acids. Trimming removed 4 bases from V and 5 bases from J, with 11 bases in between. The CDR3 nucleotides are TGTGCCAGCAGTTCTGCTGGCTTTGAGACCCAGTACTTC. Its protein product is CASSSAGFETQYF.

The sample holds many counts of this clonotype. CDR3 DNA: TGTGCCTCCTTCAGGGGAGGGCAAGTCGATGAGCAGTTCTTC. Its protein product is CASFRGGQVDEQFF. The chain joins TRBV2 to TRBJ2-1, with a tentative D call TRBD2 (7 bases). In germline, CDR1 is SNHLY, CDR2 FYNNEI. The CDR3 has 14 residues. Trimming stripped 11 bases from V and 8 bases from J, with 22 bases between.

The V gene is TRBV29-1, the J gene TRBJ2-1; 11 bases fit TRBD2. CDR3 length: 11 amino acids. V lost 7 bases, J lost 7 bases, and 0 bases stayed unmatched. Germline V gene data show CDR1 as SQVTM and CDR2 as ANQGSEA. The CDR3 coding sequence is TGCAGCGGACTAGCGGGAAATGAGCAGTTCTTC. As protein: CSGLAGNEQFF.

The V call is TRBV11-2, the J call TRBJ2-1; D gene ambiguous. Trimming stripped 3 bases from V and 2 bases from J, with 8 bases between. This CDR3 is 14 amino acids long. Germline CDR1 and CDR2: SGHAT and FQNNGV. CDR3 in DNA: TGTGCCAGCAGCTTTGAAGGAACCTACAATGAGCAGTTCTTC. It codes for CASSFEGTYNEQFF.

The chain recombines TRBV6-1 with TRBJ1-5; D gene unclear. The germline CDR1 and CDR2 sequences are MNHNS and SASEGT. This CDR3 has 16 residues. Trimming cost V 5 bases and J 6 bases, with 20 bases left between them. The CDR3 DNA follows: TGTGCCAGCAGTAATCAAAGGCGGGCCGCGGGTCAGCCCCAGCATTTT. Translation: CASSNQRRAAGQPQHF.

The V gene is TRBV5-1, the J gene TRBJ2-1, with TRBD2 matching over 7 bases. CDR3 size: 14 residues. J lost 10 bases, V lost 0 bases, and 7 bases had no gene match. The germline V gene has CDR1 SGHRS and CDR2 YFSETQ. Here the CDR3 reads CASSLGGSSGEQFF. In DNA, the CDR3 is TGCGCCAGCAGCTTGGGCGGGAGTTCGGGGGAGCAGTTCTTC.

The count of this clonotype is one. The rearrangement links TRBV27 to TRBJ2-5; 7 bases agree with TRBD1. Germline CDR1 and CDR2: MNHEY and SMNVEV (reference sequence). The CDR3 is 14 residues long. V was pared by 5 bases and J by 7 bases, with 10 bases of the junction left unmatched. CDR3 sequence (DNA): TGTGCCAGCAGTCCTGAGACAGGGCTCTGGACCCAGTACTTC. Protein: CASSPETGLWTQYF.

The chain joins TRBV18 to TRBJ2-5; 7 bases agree with TRBD1. Germline V CDR1 and CDR2: KGHSH, LQKENI. Trimming removed 3 bases from V and 11 bases from J; junction bases left unmatched: 12. The CDR3 is 14 residues long. The DNA of the CDR3 is TGTGCCAGCTCACCCGCGGACAGGCGCTACGAACAGTACTTC. It is translated as CASSPADRRYEQYF.

The rearrangement links TRBV18 to TRBJ2-4; D gene uncertain. The DNA end is a closer match to TRBJ2-5, so the J assignment may be wrong. The CDR3 totals 15 residues. The germline V gene has CDR1 KGHSH and CDR2 LQKENI. DNA of the CDR3: TGTGCCAGCTCACCAGCTGCTAGAGTCCAAGAGACCCAGTACTTC. Protein product: CASSPAARVQETQYF.

J is TRBJ2-3 and V is TRBV12-3 or TRBV12-4; the match to TRBD2 covers 8 bases. The CDR3 is made up of 16 amino acids. The V segment lost 6 bases and the J segment 2 bases; nucleotides outside the gene matches: 10. The CDR3 DNA reads TGTGCCAGCAGCTCCGGGGGGGGGACCTTCACAGATACGCAGTATTTT. This codes for CASSSGGGTFTDTQYF.

This clonotype was recorded many times. A much more abundant neighbour one base away suggests this may be a read error. V is TRBV6-5 and J is TRBJ2-5; TRBD2 aligns across 14 bases. Losses at the gene ends were 6 bases for V and 11 bases for J; bases not matched to a gene: 11. This CDR3 contains 15 residues. Germline V lookup: CDR1 MNHEY, CDR2 SVGAGI. CDR3 in DNA: TGTGCCAGCAGAACCGGGACTAGCGGGAGAAATGAGCAGTACTTC. This encodes CASRTGTSGRNEQYF.

CDR3 sequence: CASSQDFTWRFRDRAGGDNEQFF. The CDR3 nucleotides read TGCGCCAGCAGCCAAGATTTTACGTGGCGTTTTCGGGATCGTGCGGGGGGGGACAATGAGCAGTTCTTC. The gene calls are TRBV4-1 and TRBJ2-1, with 9 nucleotides matching TRBD2. The length of the CDR3 is 23 residues. Germline loops: CDR1 MGHRA, CDR2 YSYEKL. Unmatched junction bases numbered 26, after V lost 0 bases and J lost 5 bases.

Note on this clonotype: This could be a read error, since a much larger clone is one nucleotide away. V and J are TRBV3-1 and TRBJ2-1; weak D call: TRBD2 (6 bases). V was clipped by 4 bases and J by 10 bases, with 23 bases between them. Germline V CDR1 and CDR2: LGHDT, YNNKEL (reference sequence). This CDR3 is built from 16 residues. The CDR3 region is CASSPILAGPRKEQFF. The CDR3 nucleotides read TGTGCCAGCAGCCCCATATTGGCGGGACCGAGGAAGGAGCAGTTCTTC.

V gene TRBV2 combines with J gene TRBJ1-5; D may be TRBD1 (5 bases). Per the germline V gene, CDR1 is SNHLY and CDR2 is FYNNEI. Trimming removed 8 bases at V and 5 bases at J, with 19 bases between. This CDR3 contains 15 residues. The CDR3: CASRSSGGVDQPQHF. CDR3 nucleotide sequence: TGTGCCAGCCGATCTTCTGGAGGGGTCGATCAGCCCCAGCATTTT.

This clonotype was detected a few times. The chain uses TRBV12-3 or TRBV12-4 and TRBJ2-3; D is unclear. This CDR3 is built from 12 residues. V was cut by 5 bases and J by 14 bases, with 17 bases left in between. The CDR3 sequence is CASSPAPAARYF. The DNA for the CDR3 is TGTGCCAGCAGTCCTGCCCCCGCGGCGCGGTATTTT.

The chain carries TRBV27 and TRBJ2-3, with D possibly matching TRBD2 (6 bases). Trimming stripped 5 bases from V and 2 bases from J, with 11 bases between. From germline, CDR1 is MNHEY and CDR2 SMNVEV (reference sequence). The CDR3 runs to 14 residues. CDR3 sequence (DNA): TGTGCCAGCAGTGGGCGGGGCCTCACAGATACGCAGTATTTT. Translation: CASSGRGLTDTQYF.

The genes are TRBV27 and TRBJ1-2; TRBD1 aligns across 7 bases. The V gene end was trimmed by 5 bases and the J gene end by 8 bases; junction bases not matched to a gene: 5. The length of the CDR3 is 12 residues. Germline CDR1 reads MNHEY; CDR2 reads SMNVEV (reference sequence). CDR3 region: CASSATGHGYTF. Here the CDR3 DNA reads TGTGCCAGCAGTGCGACAGGGCACGGCTACACCTTC.

The genes are TRBV29-1 and TRBJ2-3; 7 nucleotides align to TRBD2. The J segment lost 7 bases and the V segment lost 0 bases, leaving 10 bases of the junction unmatched. The CDR3 spans 15 residues. The V gene's germline CDR1 is SQVTM and CDR2 ANQGSEA. In DNA form, the CDR3 reads TGCAGCGTTGAAGAACCCCGGGAGGCCCTGAATACGCAGTATTTT. The encoded protein is CSVEEPREALNTQYF.

Ten or more counts support this clonotype. V is TRBV29-1 and J is TRBJ2-7; 12 bases are shared with TRBD2. Germline CDR1 reads SQVTM; CDR2 reads ANQGSEA. The CDR3 spans 13 residues. The J segment lost 5 bases and the V segment lost 6 bases, leaving 5 bases of the junction unmatched. Here the CDR3 reads CSVGTSGLHEQYF. As DNA, the CDR3 is TGCAGCGTCGGGACTAGCGGGCTCCACGAGCAGTACTTC.

This clonotype showed up many times. The J gene is TRBJ2-3, the V gene TRBV5-1; tentative D call: TRBD2 (6 bases). The V gene lost 3 bases and the J gene lost 0 bases, with 14 bases spanning the gap. This CDR3 spans 16 amino acids. Germline assignment: CDR1 SGHRS and CDR2 YFSETQ. For the CDR3, the DNA is TGCGCCAGCAGCTCTTACGGGGGTTCTAGCACAGATACGCAGTATTTT. It codes for CASSSYGGSSTDTQYF. The variable domain in full, completed from reference TRBV5-1 and TRBJ2-3, reads KAGVTQTPRYLIKTRGQQVTLSCSPISGHRSVSWYQQTPGQGLQFLFEYFSETQRNKGNFPGRFSGRQFSNSRSEMNVSTLELGDSALYLCASSSYGGSSTDTQYFGPGTRLTVL.

This chain joins TRBV7-2 and TRBJ2-1; 13 nucleotides line up with TRBD2. The junction had 14 bases not matched to a gene; V was cut back by 5 bases and J by 10 bases. Germline V lookup: CDR1 SGHTA, CDR2 FQGNSA. The CDR3 runs to 17 residues. CDR3 sequence (DNA): TGTGCCAGCAGCCCCTGGGGACTAGCGGGAACTTCTGGCGAGCAGTTCTTC. This encodes CASSPWGLAGTSGEQFF.